A single sample gave rise to the 16 T cell receptor beta chains below, sequenced in a study of T cell responses to AZD1222 COVID-19 vaccine. The table came from immunoSEQ multiplex PCR; TCRdb's copy has only in-frame clones and leaves some out. Of 110,000 to 150,000 clones in the sample, 93% were seen once. The sequences come from peripheral blood, collected after recovery from COVID-19. Every receptor here comes from an adult who had recovered from COVID-19.

This chain uses TRBV7-9 with TRBJ1-1; perhaps TRBD1 as D (5 bases). In germline, CDR1 is SEHNR, CDR2 FQNEAQ (reference sequence). Trimming removed 0 bases at V and 1 base at J, with 15 bases between. The CDR3 is 17 residues long. The CDR3 protein is CASSLAFAGAGNTEAFF. The CDR3 DNA reads as TGTGCCAGCAGCTTAGCCTTCGCCGGGGCAGGGAACACTGAAGCTTTCTTT.

The chain uses TRBV4-1 and TRBJ2-1, with 11 bases fitting TRBD2. Germline CDR1 MGHRA, CDR2 YSYEKL. The CDR3 consists of 19 residues. Germline trimming cut 1 base from V and 7 bases from J; bases unmatched to any gene: 15. CDR3 region: CASSQGRVLKASGRNEQFF. CDR3 coding DNA: TGCGCCAGCAGCCAAGGGAGGGTCCTGAAGGCTAGCGGGAGGAATGAGCAGTTCTTC.

This rearrangement joins TRBV11-2 to TRBJ2-1; D is perhaps TRBD2 (5 bases). The CDR3 is 15 residues long. Germline V gene sequence: CDR1 SGHAT, CDR2 FQNNGV. The V and J ends lost 2 bases and 5 bases respectively, with 13 bases between them. CDR3 DNA: TGTGCCAGCAGCTTAACTTGGGCCGGGGACAATGAGCAGTTCTTC. Its translation: CASSLTWAGDNEQFF.

J is TRBJ2-5 and V is TRBV29-1; the D call may be TRBD1 or TRBD2 (6 bases each). Per the germline V gene, CDR1 is SQVTM and CDR2 is ANQGSEA. The germline V and J ends were trimmed by 7 bases and 4 bases, with 22 bases remaining between them. The CDR3 is made up of 15 amino acids. CDR3 protein: CSAGGRGVFGETQYF. CDR3 DNA sequence: TGCAGCGCCGGAGGAAGGGGGGTCTTCGGAGAGACCCAGTACTTC.

The V call is TRBV28, the J call TRBJ2-3; D is unresolved. Trimming cost V 6 bases and J 2 bases, with 12 bases left between them. Germline-derived CDR1 and CDR2 are MDHEN and SYDVKM. The CDR3 totals 14 residues. The CDR3 is CASSTNSPTDTQYF. DNA for the CDR3: TGTGCCAGCAGCACCAATTCGCCCACAGATACGCAGTATTTT.

The V and J genes are TRBV28 and TRBJ2-5; 12 bases fit TRBD1. The CDR3 covers 19 residues. Looked up from germline, CDR1 is MDHEN and CDR2 is SYDVKM. Trimming took 7 bases from V and 1 from J; bases not matched to a gene: 16. The CDR3 bases are TGTGCCAGCACCGGATCGGGACAGGGGGCTTTTTGGGGCCAAGAGACCCAGTACTTC. Protein sequence: CASTGSGQGAFWGQETQYF.

J is TRBJ1-1 and V is TRBV6-5, with 9 bases aligning to TRBD1. CDR1 is MNHEY, CDR2 SVGAGI, per germline. The CDR3 has 15 residues. J gave up 7 bases and V 6 bases, and 12 bases lay outside the gene matches. The CDR3 nucleotides read TGTGCCAGCAGCTCGGGGGAGACAGGGGGAATTGAAGCTTTCTTT. It codes for CASSSGETGGIEAFF.

The sample holds one count of this clone. The V gene is TRBV28, the J gene TRBJ1-4; TRBD1 aligns across 9 bases. The CDR3 covers 18 residues. With V trimmed by 7 bases and J by 3 bases, 15 bases remained unmatched. Germline CDR1 MDHEN, CDR2 SYDVKM. The CDR3 region is CASNGGQGVTWANEKLFF. CDR3 DNA: TGTGCCAGCAATGGGGGACAGGGAGTTACTTGGGCTAATGAAAAACTGTTTTTT.

This chain connects TRBV6-4 to TRBJ2-5; unclear D gene. This CDR3 spans 13 amino acids. Germline-derived CDR1 and CDR2 are MRHNA and SNTAGT. V was cut by 5 bases and J by 3 bases, with 10 bases left in between. The CDR3 here is CASSYQAKETQYF. The CDR3 DNA sequence: TGTGCCAGCAGTTATCAGGCGAAAGAGACCCAGTACTTC.

V and J are TRBV29-1 and TRBJ2-1; D ambiguous. The germline V gene has CDR1 SQVTM and CDR2 ANQGSEA. The CDR3 is 10 amino acids. Trimming removed 2 bases at V and 4 bases at J, with 0 bases between. CDR3 loop: CSVEYNEQFF. CDR3 DNA: TGCAGCGTTGAATACAATGAGCAGTTCTTC.

This clone has only one observation. V usage is TRBV6-5 and J usage is TRBJ1-5, with 9 positions matching TRBD1. CDR3 length: 12 residues. V lost 8 bases and J lost 4; bases outside the gene matches: 0. Germline loops: CDR1 MNHEY, CDR2 SVGAGI. The CDR3 is CASGTGNQPQHF. CDR3 DNA: TGTGCCAGCGGGACAGGGAATCAGCCCCAGCATTTT.

In its sample, this clone was seen once. The chain has TRBV27 and TRBJ2-7; tentative D call: TRBD2 (5 bases). CDR1 and CDR2 (germline): MNHEY, SMNVEV (reference sequence). V shed 3 bases and J shed 5 bases, with 17 bases lying between them. This CDR3 is 15 amino acids long. CDR3 amino acids: CASSFRRSGTNEQYF. The CDR3 DNA sequence: TGTGCCAGCAGTTTTAGGCGATCGGGAACGAACGAGCAGTACTTC.

This sequence joins TRBV11-2 and TRBJ2-3; tentative D call: TRBD2 (6 bases). Trimming shortened V by 0 bases and J by 4 bases, and 17 bases separated the two germline ends. This CDR3 is built from 17 residues. Germline CDR1 reads SGHAT; CDR2 reads FQNNGV. In nucleotides, the CDR3 is TGTGCCAGCAGCTTAGATTTTGGCGGGACCTCTCCAGATACGCAGTATTTT. Encoded protein: CASSLDFGGTSPDTQYF.

The rearrangement links TRBV18 to TRBJ1-1; D is possibly TRBD1 (6 bases). The CDR3 totals 17 residues. CDR1 is KGHSH and CDR2 is LQKENI in the germline V gene. The V gene lost 0 bases and the J gene lost 0 bases, with 14 bases spanning the gap. This CDR3 is CASSPPFVGQLNTEAFF. CDR3 coding DNA: TGTGCCAGCTCACCACCTTTCGTCGGACAGTTGAACACTGAAGCTTTCTTT.

J is TRBJ2-2 and V is TRBV2; D is undetermined. The CDR3 contains 11 residues. Looked up from germline, CDR1 is SNHLY and CDR2 is FYNNEI. The V end was cut by 4 bases, the J end by 9 bases, with 6 bases between. The chain's CDR3 is CASSADRELFF. The CDR3 DNA follows: TGTGCCAGCAGTGCTGACAGGGAGCTGTTTTTT.

The V gene is TRBV9, the J gene TRBJ2-2, with D possibly being TRBD1 (5 bases). This CDR3 contains 15 residues. The germline V gene encodes CDR1 SGDLS and CDR2 YYNGEE. V was shortened by 0 bases and J by 4 bases, with 10 bases between the two germline ends. CDR3 sequence reads: CASSVGAGPTGELFF. DNA of the CDR3: TGTGCCAGCAGCGTAGGAGCAGGGCCCACCGGGGAGCTGTTTTTT.